This T cell receptor beta chain derives from a study of T cell changes during pregnancy in multiple sclerosis. Sequencing used immunoSEQ multiplex PCR; TCRdb keeps in-frame clones, though not all of them. The data show approximately 61,000 clones, approximately 90% seen once. With 4 bases clipped from V and 5 bases from J, the junction kept 3 bases outside the gene matches. The germline V gene encodes CDR1 SGHDT and CDR2 YYEEEE. CDR3 length: 14 amino acids. The rearrangement uses TRBV5-6 and TRBJ1-5; 10 bases are a match to TRBD1. The sequence derives from a female donor in good health, enrolled as a control in a pregnancy study. This specimen was peripheral blood, taken after pregnancy. CDR3 protein: CASSAGTGDQPQHF. In nucleotides, the CDR3 is TGTGCCAGCAGCGCCGGGACAGGGGATCAGCCCCAGCATTTT.